The clone carrying this TCR beta chain was seen once. Antigen: not known. The sample is drawn from a study of cytomegalovirus exposure and HLA in healthy donors. Study-wide points: Among immune exposure information, only CMV serostatus was available. The authors excluded some V segments, including TRBV6-2 and TRBV6-3, as indistinguishable.

Primers included in the PCR were 60 Vbeta and 13 Jbeta primers. Measured with immunoSEQ multiplex PCR; TCRdb has only the in-frame clones, and not every one. There are approximately 250,000 clones in the sample; roughly 73% occur only once, and roughly 0.45% lies in the top ten. CDR1 and CDR2 (germline): SGHAT, FQNNGV. This CDR3 region has 13 residues. V lost 8 bases and J lost 0, with 10 bases in between. At the time of sampling, donors were nominally healthy, though unrecorded immune exposures were likely. Sequencing was performed on PBMCs. V gene TRBV11-2 combines with J gene TRBJ1-1; no definite D call. The sequence was collected from a boy under 18 in good health and CMV-seronegative. The CDR3 spells CASGSLLNTEAFF. DNA of the CDR3: TGTGCCAGCGGGAGTCTTTTGAACACTGAAGCTTTCTTT. Full variable domain (remainder filled in from reference TRBV11-2 and TRBJ1-1): EAGVAQSPRYKIIEKRQSVAFWCNPISGHATLYWYQQILGQGPKLLIQFQNNGVVDDSQLPKDRFSAERLKGVDSTLKIQPAKLEDSAVYLCASGSLLNTEAFFGQGTRLTVV.